This T cell receptor beta chain stems from a study of blood T cells in healthy people across ages. Extracted total RNA amounted to at least 5 micrograms for each sample. Details on this clonotype: Antigen: not known.

This CDR3 region has 20 residues. V lost 4 bases, J lost 0 bases, and 10 bases stayed unmatched. Germline CDR1 and CDR2: LGHDT and YNNKEL (reference sequence). The use of a sample-barcoded 5' primer and a J-beta primer mix characterized a second PCR of 7 to 11 cycles. Each of the cDNA molecules was tagged by a template-switch adaptor with 12 random nucleotides. TCRdb itself ran the 5' RACE reads through MiXCR, one entry per CDR3 protein. Of more than 650,000 distinct CDR3 sequences detected, 22% appear once; the ten largest clones hold approximately 20%. Regarding the study as a whole: Both naive CD4+ cell counts and diversity were greater in long-lived donors than in aged donors.

The source of this sequence is a man aged 70 or older in good health. The sequencing input was blood. V usage is TRBV3-1 and J usage is TRBJ2-1; 15 positions agree with TRBD2. CDR3: CASSRTSGTSGGHSYNEQFF. The CDR3 DNA reads as TGTGCCAGCAGCCGCACATCCGGGACTAGCGGGGGGCACTCCTACAATGAGCAGTTCTTC.